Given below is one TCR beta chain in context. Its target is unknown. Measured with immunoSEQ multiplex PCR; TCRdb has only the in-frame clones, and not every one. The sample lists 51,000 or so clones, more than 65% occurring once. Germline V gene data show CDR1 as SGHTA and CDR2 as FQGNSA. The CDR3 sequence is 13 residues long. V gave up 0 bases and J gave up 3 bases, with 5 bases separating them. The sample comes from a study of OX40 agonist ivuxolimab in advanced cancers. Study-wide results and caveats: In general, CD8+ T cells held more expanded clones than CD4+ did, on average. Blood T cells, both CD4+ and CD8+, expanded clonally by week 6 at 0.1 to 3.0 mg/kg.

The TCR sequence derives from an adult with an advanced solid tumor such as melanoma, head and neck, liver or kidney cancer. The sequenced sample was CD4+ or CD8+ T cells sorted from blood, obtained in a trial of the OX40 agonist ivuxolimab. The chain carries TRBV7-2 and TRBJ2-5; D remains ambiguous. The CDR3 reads CASSLASKETQYF. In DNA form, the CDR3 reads TGTGCCAGCAGCTTAGCTTCGAAAGAGACCCAGTACTTC.